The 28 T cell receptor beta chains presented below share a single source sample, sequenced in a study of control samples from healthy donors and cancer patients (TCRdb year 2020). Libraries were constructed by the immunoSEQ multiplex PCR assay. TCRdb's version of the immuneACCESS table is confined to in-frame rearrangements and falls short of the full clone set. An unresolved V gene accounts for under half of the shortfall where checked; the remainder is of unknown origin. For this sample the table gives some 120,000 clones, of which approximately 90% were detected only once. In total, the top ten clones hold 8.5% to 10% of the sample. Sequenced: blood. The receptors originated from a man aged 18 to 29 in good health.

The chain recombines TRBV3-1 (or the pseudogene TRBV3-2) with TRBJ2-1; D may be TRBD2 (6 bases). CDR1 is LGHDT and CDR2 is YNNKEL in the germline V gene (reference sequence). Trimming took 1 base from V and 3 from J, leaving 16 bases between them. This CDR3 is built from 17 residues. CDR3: CASSQALARGGYNEQFF. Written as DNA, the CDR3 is TGTGCCAGCAGCCAAGCACTAGCACGGGGCGGCTACAATGAGCAGTTCTTC.

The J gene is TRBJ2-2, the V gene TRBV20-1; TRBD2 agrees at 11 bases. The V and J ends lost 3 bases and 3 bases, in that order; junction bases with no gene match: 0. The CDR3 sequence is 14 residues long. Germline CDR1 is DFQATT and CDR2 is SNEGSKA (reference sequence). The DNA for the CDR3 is TGCAGTGCTAGTAGCGGGGGGGACACCGGGGAGCTGTTTTTT. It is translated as CSASSGGDTGELFF.

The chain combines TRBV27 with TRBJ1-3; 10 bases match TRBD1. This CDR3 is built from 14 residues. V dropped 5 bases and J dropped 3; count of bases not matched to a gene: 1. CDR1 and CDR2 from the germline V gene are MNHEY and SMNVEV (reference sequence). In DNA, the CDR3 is TGTGCCAGCAGTAGGACAGGGGGTGGAAACACCATATATTTT. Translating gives CASSRTGGGNTIYF.

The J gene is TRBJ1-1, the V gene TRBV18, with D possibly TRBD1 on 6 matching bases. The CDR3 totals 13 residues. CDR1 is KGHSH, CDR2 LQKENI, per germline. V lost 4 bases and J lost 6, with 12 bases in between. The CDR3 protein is CASSQGGSAEAFF. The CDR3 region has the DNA TGTGCCAGCTCACAGGGGGGTAGCGCTGAAGCTTTCTTT.

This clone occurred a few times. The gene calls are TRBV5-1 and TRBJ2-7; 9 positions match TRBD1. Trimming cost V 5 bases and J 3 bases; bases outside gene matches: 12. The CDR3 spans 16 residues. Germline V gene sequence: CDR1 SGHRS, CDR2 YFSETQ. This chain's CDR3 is CASRRDRVPFDYEQYF. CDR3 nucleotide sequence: TGCGCCAGCAGGCGGGACAGGGTGCCCTTCGACTACGAGCAGTACTTC. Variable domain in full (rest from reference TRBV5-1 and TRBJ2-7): KAGVTQTPRYLIKTRGQQVTLSCSPISGHRSVSWYQQTPGQGLQFLFEYFSETQRNKGNFPGRFSGRQFSNSRSEMNVSTLELGDSALYLCASRRDRVPFDYEQYFGPGTRLTVT.

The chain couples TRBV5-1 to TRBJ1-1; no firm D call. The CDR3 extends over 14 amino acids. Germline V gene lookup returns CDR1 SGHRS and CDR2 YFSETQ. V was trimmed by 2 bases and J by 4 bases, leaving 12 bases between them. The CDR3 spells CASSLRVVGTEAFF. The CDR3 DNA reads TGCGCCAGCAGCTTAAGGGTAGTGGGCACTGAAGCTTTCTTT.

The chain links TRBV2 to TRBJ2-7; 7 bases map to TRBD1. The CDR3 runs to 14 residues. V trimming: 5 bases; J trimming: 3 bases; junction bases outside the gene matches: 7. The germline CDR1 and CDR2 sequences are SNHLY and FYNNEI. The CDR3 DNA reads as TGTGCCAGCAGTCCTACAGGGGCGGGCTACGAGCAGTACTTC. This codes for CASSPTGAGYEQYF.

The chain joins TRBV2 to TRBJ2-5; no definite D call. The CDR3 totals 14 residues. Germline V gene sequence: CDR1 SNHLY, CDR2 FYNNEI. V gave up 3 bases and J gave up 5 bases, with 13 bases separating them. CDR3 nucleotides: TGTGCCAGCAGTGAGGCGATCGGGCCCGAGACCCAGTACTTC. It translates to CASSEAIGPETQYF.

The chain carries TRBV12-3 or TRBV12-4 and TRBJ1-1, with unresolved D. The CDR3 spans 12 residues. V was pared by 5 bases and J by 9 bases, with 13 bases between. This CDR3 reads CASSIQTPKAFF. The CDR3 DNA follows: TGTGCCAGCAGTATCCAGACACCCAAAGCTTTCTTT.

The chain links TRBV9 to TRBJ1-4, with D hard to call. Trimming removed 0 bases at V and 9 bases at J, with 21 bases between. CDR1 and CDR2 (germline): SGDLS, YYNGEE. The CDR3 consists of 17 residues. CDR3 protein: CASSVEVQAPSDKKLFF. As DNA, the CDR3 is TGTGCCAGCAGCGTAGAAGTTCAGGCCCCTTCAGACAAAAAACTGTTTTTT.

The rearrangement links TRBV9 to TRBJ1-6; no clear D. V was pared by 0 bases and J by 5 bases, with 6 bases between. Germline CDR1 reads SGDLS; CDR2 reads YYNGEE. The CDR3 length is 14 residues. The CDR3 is CASSVGRNNSPLHF. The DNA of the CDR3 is TGTGCCAGCAGCGTAGGGAGAAATAATTCACCCCTCCACTTT.

The CDR3 protein is CASSRQGASRFF. The CDR3 DNA reads TGTGCCAGCAGCCGACAGGGGGCGAGCCGGTTCTTC. V gene TRBV7-9 combines with J gene TRBJ2-1, with TRBD1 matching 10 bases. The CDR3 consists of 12 residues. The V and J ends lost 5 bases and 15 bases, in that order; junction bases with no gene match: 7. Germline V gene sequence: CDR1 SEHNR, CDR2 FQNEAQ (reference sequence).

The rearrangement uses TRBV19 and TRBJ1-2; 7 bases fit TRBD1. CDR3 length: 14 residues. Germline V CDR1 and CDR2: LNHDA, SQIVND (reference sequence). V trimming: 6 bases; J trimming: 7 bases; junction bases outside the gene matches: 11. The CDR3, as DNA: TGTGCCAGTAGGGTTACAGGGGTCGGGGTTGGCTACACCTTC. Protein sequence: CASRVTGVGVGYTF.

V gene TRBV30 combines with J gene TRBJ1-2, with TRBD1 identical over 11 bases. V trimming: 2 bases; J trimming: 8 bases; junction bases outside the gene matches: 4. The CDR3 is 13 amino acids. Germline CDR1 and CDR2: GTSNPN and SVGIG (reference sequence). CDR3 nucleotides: TGTGCCTGGAGTAGGACAGGGGGCCAAGGCTACACCTTC. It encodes CAWSRTGGQGYTF.

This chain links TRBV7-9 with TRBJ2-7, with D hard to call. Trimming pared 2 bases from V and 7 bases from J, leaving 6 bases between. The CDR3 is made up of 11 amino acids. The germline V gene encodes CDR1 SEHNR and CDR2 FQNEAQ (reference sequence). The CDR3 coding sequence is TGTGCCAGCAGCTTATTGCAAGAGCAGTACTTC. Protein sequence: CASSLLQEQYF.

The chain's CDR3 is CASSHGRFSGANVLTF. Written as DNA, the CDR3 is TGCGCCAGCAGTCACGGACGCTTCTCTGGGGCCAACGTCCTGACTTTC. The chain is built from TRBV4-1 and TRBJ2-6; D not certain. The germline gives CDR1 MGHRA, CDR2 YSYEKL. The length of the CDR3 is 16 residues. V was cut by 6 bases and J by 0 bases, with 12 bases left in between.

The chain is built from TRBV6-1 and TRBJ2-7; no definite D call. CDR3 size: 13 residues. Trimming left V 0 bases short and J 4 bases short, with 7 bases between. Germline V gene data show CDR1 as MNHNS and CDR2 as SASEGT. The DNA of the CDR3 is TGTGCCAGCAGTGAAGCCACGCCGTACGAGCAGTACTTC. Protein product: CASSEATPYEQYF.

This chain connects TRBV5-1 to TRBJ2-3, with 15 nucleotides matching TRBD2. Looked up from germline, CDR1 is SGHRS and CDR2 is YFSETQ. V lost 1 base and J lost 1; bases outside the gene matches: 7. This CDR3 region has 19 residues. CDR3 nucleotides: TGCGCCAGCAGCTTGCGTGGACTAGCGGGGGGGCCGCGCACAGATACGCAGTATTTT. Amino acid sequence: CASSLRGLAGGPRTDTQYF.

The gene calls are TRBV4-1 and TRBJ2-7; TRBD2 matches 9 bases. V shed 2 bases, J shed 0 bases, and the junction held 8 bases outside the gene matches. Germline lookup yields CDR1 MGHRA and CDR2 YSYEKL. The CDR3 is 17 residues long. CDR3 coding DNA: TGCGCCAGCAGCCAAACGTGGCGGGAGGGAGGCTCCTACGAGCAGTACTTC. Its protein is CASSQTWREGGSYEQYF.

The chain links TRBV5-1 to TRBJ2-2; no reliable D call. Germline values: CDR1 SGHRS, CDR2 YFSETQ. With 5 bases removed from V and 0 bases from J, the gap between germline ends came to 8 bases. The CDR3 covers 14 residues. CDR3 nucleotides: TGCGCCAGCAGTGAGAACACGAACACCGGGGAGCTGTTTTTT. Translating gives CASSENTNTGELFF. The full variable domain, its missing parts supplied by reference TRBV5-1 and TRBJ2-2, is KAGVTQTPRYLIKTRGQQVTLSCSPISGHRSVSWYQQTPGQGLQFLFEYFSETQRNKGNFPGRFSGRQFSNSRSEMNVSTLELGDSALYLCASSENTNTGELFFGEGSRLTVL.

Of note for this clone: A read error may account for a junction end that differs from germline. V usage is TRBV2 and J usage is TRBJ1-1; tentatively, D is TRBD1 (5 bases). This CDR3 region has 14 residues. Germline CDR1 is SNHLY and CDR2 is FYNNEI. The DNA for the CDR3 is TGTGCCAGGAGTGGGGCCGGGGAAAACACTGAAGCTTTCTTT. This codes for CARSGAGENTEAFF. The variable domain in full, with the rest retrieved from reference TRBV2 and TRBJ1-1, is EPEVTQTPSHQVTQMGQEVILRCVPISNHLYFYWYRQILGQKVEFLVSFYNNEISEKSEIFDDQFSVERPDGSNFTLKIRSTKLEDSAMYFCARSGAGENTEAFFGQGTRLTVV.

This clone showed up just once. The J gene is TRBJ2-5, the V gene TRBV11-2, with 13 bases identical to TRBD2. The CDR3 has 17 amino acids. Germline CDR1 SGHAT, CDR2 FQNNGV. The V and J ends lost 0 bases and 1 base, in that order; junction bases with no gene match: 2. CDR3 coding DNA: TGTGCCAGCAGCTTAGATCGGACTAGCGGGGGCCAAGAGACCCAGTACTTC. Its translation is CASSLDRTSGGQETQYF.

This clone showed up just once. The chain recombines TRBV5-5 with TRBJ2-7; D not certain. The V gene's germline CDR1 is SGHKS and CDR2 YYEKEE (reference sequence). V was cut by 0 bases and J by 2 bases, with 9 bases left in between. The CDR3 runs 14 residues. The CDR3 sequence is CASSLVGRAYEQYF. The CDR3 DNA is TGTGCCAGCAGCTTGGTTGGAAGAGCCTACGAGCAGTACTTC.

The CDR3 is CASSIDRKGPMGGKFF. In DNA, the CDR3 is TGTGCCAGTAGTATAGATCGGAAGGGACCTATGGGTGGAAAGTTCTTC. This chain uses TRBV19 with TRBJ2-1, with D perhaps TRBD1 or TRBD2 (5 bases each). There are 16 residues in the CDR3. CDR1 is LNHDA and CDR2 is SQIVND in the germline V gene (reference sequence). V was pared by 0 bases and J by 14 bases, with 23 bases between.

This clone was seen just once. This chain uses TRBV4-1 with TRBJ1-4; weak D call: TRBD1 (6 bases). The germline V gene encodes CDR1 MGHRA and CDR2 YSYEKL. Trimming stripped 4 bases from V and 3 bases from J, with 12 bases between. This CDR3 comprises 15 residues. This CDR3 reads CASSRLQGPNEKLFF. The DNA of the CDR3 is TGCGCCAGCAGCCGCCTACAGGGACCTAATGAAAAACTGTTTTTT.

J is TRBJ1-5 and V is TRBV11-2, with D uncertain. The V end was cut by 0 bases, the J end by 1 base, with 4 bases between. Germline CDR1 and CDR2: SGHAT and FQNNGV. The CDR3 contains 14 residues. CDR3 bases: TGTGCCAGCAGCTTAGACGGAAGCAATCAGCCCCAGCATTTT. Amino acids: CASSLDGSNQPQHF.

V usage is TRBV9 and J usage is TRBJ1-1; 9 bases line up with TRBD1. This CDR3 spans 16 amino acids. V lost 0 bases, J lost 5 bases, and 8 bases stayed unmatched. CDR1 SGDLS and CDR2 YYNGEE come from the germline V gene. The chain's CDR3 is CASSVASGTGITEAFF. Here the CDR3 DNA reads TGTGCCAGCAGCGTAGCCTCCGGGACAGGGATAACTGAAGCTTTCTTT.

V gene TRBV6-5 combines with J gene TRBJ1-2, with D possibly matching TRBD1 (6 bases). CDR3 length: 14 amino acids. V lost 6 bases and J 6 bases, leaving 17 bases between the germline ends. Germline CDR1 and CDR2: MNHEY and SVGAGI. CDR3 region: CASSRQERENGYTF. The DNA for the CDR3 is TGTGCCAGCAGCCGACAGGAGCGAGAGAATGGCTACACCTTC.